Listed below are T cell receptor beta chains from one sample, sequenced in a study of blood T cell repertoires in COVID-19. TCRdb keeps only in-frame clones here, not all; method: immunoSEQ multiplex PCR. The data show about 94,000 clones, about 74% seen once. Source material: peripheral blood. All receptors come from a man in his sixties or seventies with COVID-19, enrolled during active disease. The CDR3 runs from the conserved cysteine through the conserved F or W. Fields, in order: D gene, clone size, J gene, V gene, CDR3 protein, CDR3 DNA. D genes are given only for firm matches. For some rows the clone size is stated as once, few or many, or as a class when expanded; others skip it.

d_call: TRBD1; clone_size: NA; j_call: TRBJ1-1; v_call: TRBV5-4; cdr3_aa: CASSLGPGGAFF; cdr3_nt: TGTGCCAGCAGCTTGGGGCCAGGGGGAGCTTTCTTT
d_call: TRBD1; clone_size: NA; j_call: TRBJ2-5; v_call: TRBV15; cdr3_aa: CATSRTGRQETQYF; cdr3_nt: TGTGCCACCAGCAGGACAGGGAGACAAGAGACCCAGTACTTC
d_call: NA; clone_size: once; j_call: TRBJ1-4; v_call: TRBV28; cdr3_aa: CASSLLEYQVATNEKLFF; cdr3_nt: TGTGCCAGCAGTTTATTGGAATACCAGGTTGCAACTAATGAAAAACTGTTTTTT
d_call: NA; clone_size: NA; j_call: TRBJ1-5; v_call: TRBV6-6; cdr3_aa: CASSKQDQPQHF; cdr3_nt: TGTGCCAGCAGTAAACAGGATCAGCCCCAGCATTTT
d_call: TRBD2; clone_size: NA; j_call: TRBJ2-3; v_call: TRBV6-2/TRBV6-3; cdr3_aa: CASSYGLAVRTDTQYF; cdr3_nt: TGTGCCAGCAGTTACGGACTAGCGGTACGCACAGATACGCAGTATTTT
d_call: NA; clone_size: few; j_call: TRBJ2-7; v_call: TRBV3-1/TRBV3-2; cdr3_aa: CASSQVSVSYEQYF; cdr3_nt: TGTGCCAGCAGCCAAGTAAGCGTCTCCTACGAGCAGTACTTC
d_call: TRBD2; clone_size: NA; j_call: TRBJ2-7; v_call: TRBV7-6; cdr3_aa: CASSLAPSRLAQYEQYF; cdr3_nt: TGTGCCAGCAGCTTAGCTCCCTCTCGACTAGCACAATACGAGCAGTACTTC
d_call: NA; clone_size: NA; j_call: TRBJ2-1; v_call: TRBV30; cdr3_aa: CAWSVGRAYNEQFF; cdr3_nt: TGTGCCTGGAGTGTAGGGCGGGCCTACAATGAGCAGTTCTTC
d_call: TRBD2; clone_size: NA; j_call: TRBJ2-5; v_call: TRBV7-2; cdr3_aa: CASSPPGLAGRETQYF; cdr3_nt: TGTGCCAGCAGCCCACCGGGACTAGCGGGACGGGAGACCCAGTACTTC
d_call: NA; clone_size: NA; j_call: TRBJ2-5; v_call: TRBV28; cdr3_aa: CASSFSSFALETQYF; cdr3_nt: TGTGCCAGCAGTTTCAGTAGCTTTGCATTAGAGACCCAGTACTTC
d_call: NA; clone_size: NA; j_call: TRBJ2-7; v_call: TRBV19; cdr3_aa: CASSPGTNTYEQYF; cdr3_nt: TGTGCCAGTAGCCCTGGGACAAATACCTACGAGCAGTACTTC
d_call: TRBD2; clone_size: NA; j_call: TRBJ2-7; v_call: TRBV9; cdr3_aa: CASSLPRNGRALEQYF; cdr3_nt: TGTGCCAGCAGCCTCCCTCGGAACGGGAGGGCTCTCGAGCAGTACTTC
d_call: NA; clone_size: NA; j_call: TRBJ1-6; v_call: TRBV4-2; cdr3_aa: CASSNEAVDSPLHF; cdr3_nt: TGTGCCAGCAGCAACGAGGCCGTGGATTCACCCCTCCACTTT
d_call: NA; clone_size: NA; j_call: TRBJ2-1; v_call: TRBV19; cdr3_aa: CASSILALGSYNEQFF; cdr3_nt: TGTGCCAGTAGTATCCTAGCCCTGGGCTCCTACAATGAGCAGTTCTTC
d_call: NA; clone_size: few; j_call: TRBJ2-1; v_call: TRBV14; cdr3_aa: CASSQVSGNEQFF; cdr3_nt: TGTGCCAGCAGCCAAGTGTCCGGCAATGAGCAGTTCTTC
d_call: NA; clone_size: NA; j_call: TRBJ2-5; v_call: TRBV3-1/TRBV3-2; cdr3_aa: CASSHATRYGGETQYF; cdr3_nt: TGTGCCAGCAGCCACGCTACTAGATACGGAGGCGAGACCCAGTACTTC
d_call: TRBD2; clone_size: NA; j_call: TRBJ2-3; v_call: TRBV4-3; cdr3_aa: CASSQDQPSGLGTDTQYF; cdr3_nt: TGCGCCAGCAGCCAAGATCAGCCTAGCGGGTTGGGAACAGATACGCAGTATTTT
d_call: NA; clone_size: NA; j_call: TRBJ1-1; v_call: TRBV10-3; cdr3_aa: CAITPLGVGEAFF; cdr3_nt: TGTGCCATCACCCCCCTGGGCGTGGGTGAAGCTTTCTTT
d_call: NA; clone_size: NA; j_call: TRBJ1-5; v_call: TRBV10-3; cdr3_aa: CAIKTGMDQPQHF; cdr3_nt: TGTGCCATCAAGACGGGTATGGATCAGCCCCAGCATTTT
d_call: NA; clone_size: NA; j_call: TRBJ1-5; v_call: TRBV19; cdr3_aa: CASSMGLTVTSNQPQHF; cdr3_nt: TGTGCCAGTAGTATGGGCCTGACAGTGACTAGCAATCAGCCCCAGCATTTT
d_call: TRBD1; clone_size: NA; j_call: TRBJ2-7; v_call: TRBV5-1; cdr3_aa: CASSLTGASYEQYF; cdr3_nt: TGCGCCAGCAGCTTGACAGGGGCCTCCTACGAGCAGTACTTC
d_call: TRBD1; clone_size: many; j_call: TRBJ2-7; v_call: TRBV7-2; cdr3_aa: CASSLGPRDSYYEQYF; cdr3_nt: TGTGCCAGCAGCTTAGGGCCCCGGGACAGCTACTACGAGCAGTACTTC
d_call: TRBD2; clone_size: NA; j_call: TRBJ2-1; v_call: TRBV19; cdr3_aa: CASSMRASGTYNEQFF; cdr3_nt: TGTGCCAGTAGTATGCGGGCTAGCGGGACCTACAATGAGCAGTTCTTC
d_call: NA; clone_size: NA; j_call: TRBJ1-6; v_call: TRBV28; cdr3_aa: CASSLVRVPLHF; cdr3_nt: TGTGCCAGCAGTTTAGTCCGAGTACCCCTCCACTTT
d_call: NA; clone_size: NA; j_call: TRBJ1-6; v_call: TRBV7-2; cdr3_aa: CASSLGQGRSPLHF; cdr3_nt: TGTGCCAGCAGCTTAGGTCAGGGTCGGTCACCCCTCCACTTT
d_call: NA; clone_size: NA; j_call: TRBJ1-2; v_call: TRBV9; cdr3_aa: CASSVAPQAANYGYTF; cdr3_nt: TGTGCCAGCAGCGTAGCTCCACAGGCCGCTAACTATGGCTACACCTTC
d_call: TRBD2; clone_size: NA; j_call: TRBJ2-5; v_call: TRBV5-1; cdr3_aa: CASSSASTSEETQYF; cdr3_nt: TGCGCCAGCAGTTCCGCCTCGACTAGCGAAGAGACCCAGTACTTC
d_call: NA; clone_size: NA; j_call: TRBJ2-7; v_call: TRBV27; cdr3_aa: CASSPSDKPYEQYF; cdr3_nt: TGTGCCAGCAGTCCGTCCGACAAGCCCTACGAGCAGTACTTC
d_call: TRBD2; clone_size: NA; j_call: TRBJ2-3; v_call: TRBV7-3; cdr3_aa: CASSSSSISGRRTDTQYF; cdr3_nt: TGTGCCAGCAGCTCCAGCTCAATTAGCGGGAGAAGGACGGATACGCAGTATTTT
d_call: NA; clone_size: NA; j_call: TRBJ2-3; v_call: TRBV7-2; cdr3_aa: CASSVRNLPGRQYF; cdr3_nt: TGTGCCAGCAGCGTGCGAAACCTCCCCGGGAGGCAGTATTTT
d_call: NA; clone_size: NA; j_call: TRBJ1-2; v_call: TRBV28; cdr3_aa: CASSWPRGTLRGYTF; cdr3_nt: TGTGCCAGCAGTTGGCCGAGGGGGACACTTAGGGGCTACACCTTC
d_call: NA; clone_size: NA; j_call: TRBJ1-1; v_call: TRBV18; cdr3_aa: CASSPLLRNTEAFF; cdr3_nt: TGTGCCAGCTCACCACTTTTGAGGAACACTGAAGCTTTCTTT
d_call: NA; clone_size: NA; j_call: TRBJ1-2; v_call: TRBV4-2; cdr3_aa: CASSQDRELINYGYTF; cdr3_nt: TGTGCCAGCAGCCAAGATCGGGAACTGATCAACTATGGCTACACCTTC
d_call: NA; clone_size: NA; j_call: TRBJ1-1; v_call: TRBV30; cdr3_aa: CAWSAGGGTFEAFF; cdr3_nt: TGTGCCTGGAGTGCCGGTGGGGGCACGTTTGAAGCTTTCTTT
d_call: NA; clone_size: NA; j_call: TRBJ2-3; v_call: TRBV5-4; cdr3_aa: CASSLSTDTQYF; cdr3_nt: TGTGCCAGCAGTCTTAGTACAGATACGCAGTATTTT
d_call: TRBD2; clone_size: once; j_call: TRBJ2-3; v_call: TRBV28; cdr3_aa: CASSLGVAGGGDTQYF; cdr3_nt: TGTGCCAGCAGTTTAGGGGTAGCGGGAGGAGGAGATACGCAGTATTTT
d_call: TRBD1; clone_size: NA; j_call: TRBJ2-3; v_call: TRBV7-8; cdr3_aa: CASSSVRGQEIADTQYF; cdr3_nt: TGTGCCAGCAGCTCCGTACGGGGACAGGAGATAGCAGATACGCAGTATTTT